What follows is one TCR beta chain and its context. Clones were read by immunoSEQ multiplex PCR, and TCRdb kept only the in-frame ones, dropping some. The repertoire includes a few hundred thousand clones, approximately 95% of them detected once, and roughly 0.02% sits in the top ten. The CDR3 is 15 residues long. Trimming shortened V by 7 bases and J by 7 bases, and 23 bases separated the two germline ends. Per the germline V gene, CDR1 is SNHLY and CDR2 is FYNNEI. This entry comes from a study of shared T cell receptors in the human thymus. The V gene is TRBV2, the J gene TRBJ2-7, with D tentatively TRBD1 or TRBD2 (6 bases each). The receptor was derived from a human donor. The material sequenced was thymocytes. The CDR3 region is CASMGGRRERGEQYF. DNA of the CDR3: TGTGCCAGCATGGGGGGCAGGCGGGAAAGAGGAGAGCAGTACTTC.